This entry concerns a single T cell receptor (beta chain). The data were obtained in a study of blood T cell repertoires in COVID-19. How the authors handled the data: The assay estimated nucleated cells by amplifying reference gene primers. Some clones are missing from TCRdb's copy, which holds only in-frame ones; the method was immunoSEQ multiplex PCR. V and J calls and clone size follow that table, whereas D and trimming were derived from the DNA. The data hold roughly 360,000 clones, with roughly 90% observed a single time. Residents of around 24 US areas, aged about 18 to 89 years, made up the participants. Participants were placed into cohorts based on the clinical history they reported. This CDR3 spans 14 amino acids. Trimming removed 3 bases from V and 4 bases from J, with 12 bases in between. The germline gives CDR1 KGHDR, CDR2 SFDVKD.

Sequenced material: PBMCs or T cells enriched from blood (not recorded which). The TCR sequence derives from a woman under 40 with acute COVID-19. The chain is built from TRBV24-1 and TRBJ2-7; possibly TRBD1 for D (5 bases). CDR3 nucleotides: TGTGCCACCAGTGATAGTCGGACACTATACGAGCAGTACTTC. It codes for CATSDSRTLYEQYF.